These 17 T cell receptor beta chains came from one sample sequenced in a study of blood T cells in healthy people across ages. A second PCR, run for roughly 7 to 11 cycles, used a sample-barcoded 5' primer plus a J-beta primer mix. TCRdb reprocessed the 5' RACE reads with MiXCR, giving one entry per CDR3 protein. This table has hundreds of thousands of distinct CDR3 sequences, about 30% appearing once. Sequenced input: blood. The source of these receptors is an elderly woman in good health.

This clonotype was detected only once. A much larger clonotype is one base distant, so this may be a read error. The genes are TRBV7-9 and TRBJ1-1; TRBD1 matches 9 bases. Trimming took 4 bases from V and 3 from J; bases not matched to a gene: 12. The CDR3 is 17 amino acids. The germline V gene has CDR1 SEHNR and CDR2 FQNEAQ (reference sequence). The CDR3: CASSSGQGRRVHTEAFF. The CDR3 DNA follows: TGTGCCAGCAGCTCCGGACAGGGGCGTAGAGTGCACACTGAAGCTTTCTTT.

This clonotype has more than one count but fewer than ten. V gene TRBV20-1 combines with J gene TRBJ2-7; the D is unclear. The CDR3 length is 14 residues. Trimming shortened V by 4 bases and J by 5 bases, and 18 bases separated the two germline ends. Germline lookup yields CDR1 DFQATT and CDR2 SNEGSKA (reference sequence). The CDR3 region is CSATRRWQVDEQYF. The DNA of the CDR3 is TGCAGTGCTACACGACGGTGGCAGGTGGACGAGCAGTACTTC.

This clonotype was seen once. This sequence joins TRBV7-9 and TRBJ2-3, with 8 bases fitting TRBD2. CDR1 SEHNR and CDR2 FQNEAQ come from the germline V gene (reference sequence). This CDR3 spans 15 amino acids. Germline trimming cut 5 bases from V and 2 bases from J; bases unmatched to any gene: 6. The CDR3 region is CASSLIAGNTDTQYF. As DNA, the CDR3 is TGTGCCAGCAGCCTCATAGCGGGAAACACAGATACGCAGTATTTT.

As to this clonotype: A read error may explain this, as a much larger clone is one base away. The rearrangement links TRBV21-1 to TRBJ1-2; TRBD1, the table's D call, was not compared with the DNA. TRBV21-1 is flagged as a pseudogene. The CDR3 runs 21 residues. The CDR3 region has the DNA TGTGCCAGCAGCAATCATACCCCAATTCAGGGACAGGGGAGAACCAACTATGGCTACACCTTC. Its protein product is CASSNHTPIQGQGRTNYGYTF.

There are a few counts of this clonotype. The chain links TRBV20-1 to TRBJ2-2; TRBD1 aligns across 10 bases. Germline CDR1 and CDR2: DFQATT and SNEGSKA (reference sequence). CDR3 size: 15 residues. V trimming: 3 bases; J trimming: 4 bases; junction bases outside the gene matches: 5. CDR3 residues: CSARPWTGGTGELFF. CDR3 nucleotide sequence: TGCAGTGCTAGGCCTTGGACAGGGGGCACCGGGGAGCTGTTTTTT.

This clonotype showed up just a few times. The CDR3 here is CAISQRLAGVPPFGTQYF. As DNA, the CDR3 is TGTGCCATCAGCCAGAGACTAGCGGGAGTTCCGCCTTTCGGGACCCAGTACTTC. This chain joins TRBV10-3 and TRBJ2-4, with 12 positions matching TRBD2. The DNA end is a closer match to TRBJ2-5, so the J assignment may be wrong. Germline assignment: CDR1 ENHRY and CDR2 SYGVKD. CDR3 length equals 18 residues.

Comments on this clonotype: Being one base from a much bigger clone, this may be a read error. The chain recombines TRBV7-3 with TRBJ2-1; 9 bases are a match to TRBD2. V lost 4 bases to trimming and J lost 9 bases; unmatched junction nucleotides: 13. Germline V gives CDR1 SGHTA, CDR2 FQGTGA. The CDR3 extends over 16 amino acids. This chain's CDR3 is CASSSLAGGHRSEQFF. The CDR3 bases are TGTGCCAGCAGCTCTCTGGCGGGGGGGCATCGGAGTGAGCAGTTCTTC.

Many counts were recorded for this clonotype. The germline gene is not matched at one end of the junction; a read error may be the cause. V and J are TRBV7-9 and TRBJ1-5, with 8 nucleotides matching TRBD1. CDR3 length equals 15 residues. CDR1 and CDR2 from the germline V gene are SEHNR and FQNEAQ (reference sequence). The DNA for the CDR3 is TGTGCCAGCAGCCCGTCCGGGACAGGCAATCGGCCCCAGCATTTT. It yields the protein CASSPSGTGNRPQHF.

The rearrangement uses TRBV28 and TRBJ1-4, with 9 bases lining up with TRBD1. V was pared by 6 bases and J by 8 bases, with 7 bases of the junction left unmatched. This CDR3 region has 14 residues. The germline V gene encodes CDR1 MDHEN and CDR2 SYDVKM. The CDR3 DNA sequence: TGTGCCAGCAGGATGGGGGACAGGGACGAAAAACTGTTTTTT. Protein: CASRMGDRDEKLFF.

Of note for this clonotype: An end of the junction differs from the germline gene, which may be a read error. The chain recombines TRBV5-6 with TRBJ2-7, with TRBD1 as a possible D gene (6 bases). CDR1 SGHDT and CDR2 YYEEEE come from the germline V gene. The CDR3 contains 14 residues. The CDR3 protein is CASSFGTHSYKQYF. The CDR3 nucleotides are TGTGCCAGCAGCTTTGGGACACACTCCTACAAGCAGTACTTC.

This clonotype was found a few times. A much larger clonotype is one base distant, so this may be a read error. V and J are TRBV5-1 and TRBJ2-7, with TRBD2 matching 8 bases. Looked up from germline, CDR1 is SGHRS and CDR2 is YFSETQ. The junction had 10 bases not matched to a gene; V was cut back by 7 bases and J by 7 bases. The CDR3 sequence is 13 residues long. CDR3 protein: CASSRTSHGEQYF. The CDR3 nucleotides are TGCGCCAGCTCCCGGACTAGCCATGGTGAGCAGTACTTC.

V and J are TRBV6-5 and TRBJ1-1, with 7 bases aligning to TRBD1. With V trimmed by 2 bases and J by 2 bases, 2 bases remained unmatched. The germline CDR1 and CDR2 sequences are MNHEY and SVGAGI. The CDR3 length is 14 residues. CDR3 in amino acids: CASSYEGANTEAFF. CDR3 nucleotide sequence: TGTGCCAGCAGTTACGAGGGGGCTAACACTGAAGCTTTCTTT.

This rearrangement joins TRBV5-1 to TRBJ2-5, with D perhaps being TRBD1 or TRBD2 (5 bases each). Germline V gene data show CDR1 as SGHRS and CDR2 as YFSETQ. Trimming left V 3 bases short and J 2 bases short, with 26 bases between. This CDR3 contains 19 residues. In DNA form, the CDR3 reads TGCGCCAGCAGCTCTGCCCCCCAGGGCAGGGTGAGGGCTCAAGAGACCCAGTACTTC. Translating gives CASSSAPQGRVRAQETQYF.

Points on this clonotype: One base away lies a much larger clone, so this may be a sequencing read error. This chain connects TRBV6-1 to TRBJ2-3; D may be TRBD2 (6 bases). V shed 0 bases and J shed 2 bases, with 12 bases lying between them. Germline assignment: CDR1 MNHNS and CDR2 SASEGT. The CDR3 is made up of 16 amino acids. The CDR3 region is CASSEAMGGNTDTQYF. CDR3 DNA sequence: TGTGCCAGCAGTGAAGCAATGGGGGGAAACACAGATACGCAGTATTTT.

As regards this clonotype: One junction end disagrees with the germline gene, perhaps due to a read error. The gene calls are TRBV7-9 and TRBJ1-5, with D uncertain. This CDR3 has 15 amino acids. Looked up from germline, CDR1 is SEHNR and CDR2 is FQNEAQ (reference sequence). Here the CDR3 reads CASGLSGFSNQPQHF. CDR3 in DNA: TGTGCCAGCGGCTTATCTGGGTTTAGCAATCAGCCCCAGCATTTT.

The sample holds many counts of this clonotype. J is TRBJ2-5 and V is TRBV29-1; D is possibly TRBD1 or TRBD2 (5 bases each). The germline gives CDR1 SQVTM, CDR2 ANQGSEA. With 4 bases removed from V and 5 bases from J, the gap between germline ends came to 11 bases. This CDR3 has 12 amino acids. The CDR3 loop reads CSVGQPGETQYF. The CDR3 nucleotides are TGCAGCGTTGGACAGCCGGGGGAGACCCAGTACTTC.

The chain recombines TRBV10-3 with TRBJ2-7, with a tentative D call TRBD2 (5 bases). Germline values: CDR1 ENHRY, CDR2 SYGVKD. Trimming removed 10 bases from V and 3 bases from J, with 22 bases in between. This CDR3 contains 15 residues. The CDR3 nucleotides are TGTGCCACCAGAGATGGCGGGTCTTCCTACTACGAGCAGTACTTC. Amino acids: CATRDGGSSYYEQYF.